This TCR beta chain comes out of a study of CD8 T cells in ankylosing spondylitis. Regarding the study as a whole: Disease-linked clones had a CD8+ phenotype and relatively low frequency in peripheral blood. Within ankylosing spondylitis blood, a TCR beta motif made up of roughly eight highly homologous variants appeared to be characteristic.

TCRdb processed the 5' RACE reads anew with MiXCR; each CDR3 protein has one entry. The sample lists a few hundred thousand distinct CDR3 sequences, more than 20% occurring once. The CDR3 runs 17 residues. The germline CDR1 and CDR2 sequences are DFQATT and SNEGSKA (reference sequence). V shed 1 base and J shed 1 base, with 19 bases lying between them. On this clonotype: Its antigen is unknown.

The receptor was derived from a male donor with ankylosing spondylitis or in good health (not recorded which). The sample taken for sequencing was blood, either unsorted or a sorted T cell fraction (not recorded which). The rearrangement uses TRBV20-1 and TRBJ1-1; unclear D gene. CDR3 nucleotides: TGCAGTGCTAGAGTCTTCATATGGGTTCAAGGGAACACTGAAGCTTTCTTT. Translation: CSARVFIWVQGNTEAFF.